These T cell receptor beta chains were read from a single sample in a study of radiation and T cells in renal cell carcinoma. Clones were read by immunoSEQ multiplex PCR, and TCRdb kept only the in-frame ones, dropping some. Of roughly 130,000 clones in the sample, about 88% were seen once. The sample consisted of blood, taken from a patient whose treatment included radiotherapy and nephrectomy. The origin of the receptors is a woman between 70 and 85 years old with renal cell carcinoma. Both conserved end residues are part of each CDR3. A D gene is named only where the DNA matches it firmly. The size entry is marked missing in some rows and otherwise reads once, few, many or a size class.

clone_size	d_call	v_call	j_call	cdr3_nt	cdr3_aa
.	.	TRBV10-3	TRBJ2-5	TGTGCCATCAGTGAGTCGAAGGGGGTAAAGACCCAGTACTTC	CAISESKGVKTQYF
.	TRBD2	TRBV7-2	TRBJ2-5	TGTGCCAGCAGCCTCGGGACTAGCGGGGGGGCTACAACGGAGACCCAGTACTTC	CASSLGTSGGATTETQYF
.	.	TRBV27	TRBJ2-7	TGTGCCAGCAGCCCAACCAGGGGTAGCTCCTACGAGCAGTACTTC	CASSPTRGSSYEQYF
once	.	TRBV5-1	TRBJ2-3	TGCGCCAGCAGCTTGGAATTCGGCGGCGTCACAGATACGCAGTATTTT	CASSLEFGGVTDTQYF
once	.	TRBV19	TRBJ2-6	TGTGCCAGTAGTAGGGATAGACAGTCTGGGGCCAACGTCCTGACTTTC	CASSRDRQSGANVLTF
.	.	TRBV25-1	TRBJ2-7	TGTGCCAGCATACGAGCCCCCGGACGGACAAGATTCTCCTACGAGCAGTACTTC	CASIRAPGRTRFSYEQYF
.	TRBD1	TRBV28	TRBJ2-1	TGTGCCAGCACCTTGCGACAGGGATACAATGAGCAGTTCTTC	CASTLRQGYNEQFF
.	.	TRBV5-1	TRBJ1-3	TGCGCCAGCAGCTTGGTCGAGGGGACCTCTGGAAACACCATATATTTT	CASSLVEGTSGNTIYF
.	.	TRBV5-1	TRBJ1-1	TGCGCCAGCACGCTAACAGGGAGGGCATCGAACACTGAAGCTTTCTTT	CASTLTGRASNTEAFF
.	.	TRBV11-1	TRBJ2-3	TGTGCCAGCAGTTCCCCCGGGACAAAGCACGCTACGCAGTATTTT	CASSSPGTKHATQYF
.	.	TRBV30	TRBJ1-2	TGTGCCTGGAGTGTAGCCGAAGGCTACACCTTC	CAWSVAEGYTF
.	.	TRBV10-1	TRBJ2-7	TGCGCCCCGACCCCCCGGGGGGCCTTCAAATCCTACGAGCAGTACTTC	CAPTPRGAFKSYEQYF
.	TRBD1	TRBV28	TRBJ1-4	TGTGCCAGCAGTTCGCAATACAGGGGGCAGGAAAAACTGTTTTTT	CASSSQYRGQEKLFF
.	TRBD2	TRBV13	TRBJ2-1	TGTGCCAGCAGCTCCGGGACTAGCGGGGGTCGGCCCTACAATGAGCAGTTCTTC	CASSSGTSGGRPYNEQFF
.	.	TRBV5-5	TRBJ1-5	TGTGCCAGCAGCTTGGCCGTTAGCAATCAGCCCCAGCATTTT	CASSLAVSNQPQHF
.	.	TRBV18	TRBJ2-2	TGTGCCAGCTCACAAAGGACTCGGAACACCGGGGAGCTGTTTTTT	CASSQRTRNTGELFF
.	.	TRBV12-2	TRBJ1-5	TGTGCAAGTCGTCTGATTTGGGGGACAGCAGTTAGCAATCAGCCCCAGCATTTT	CASRLIWGTAVSNQPQHF
.	.	TRBV12-5	TRBJ2-5	TGTGCTAGTGGTTTGGATGGGGAGACCCAGTACTTC	CASGLDGETQYF
.	TRBD2	TRBV5-4	TRBJ2-1	TGTGCCAGCAGCTCACGAAGTAGCGGGGGGATATACAATGAGCAGTTCTTC	CASSSRSSGGIYNEQFF
.	TRBD1	TRBV7-8	TRBJ1-6	TGTGCCAGCAGCTTAGCACAGGGGGGATCACCCCTCCACTTT	CASSLAQGGSPLHF
once	TRBD1	TRBV5-1	TRBJ1-4	TGCGCCAGCAGCCTAAGCCCGGGACAGGGAAATGAAAAACTGTTTTTT	CASSLSPGQGNEKLFF
.	.	TRBV6-5	TRBJ1-1	TGTGCCAGCAGTTTTTTCCGGGACACTGAAGCTTTCTTT	CASSFFRDTEAFF
.	TRBD1	TRBV7-9	TRBJ1-5	TGTGCCAGCAGCCGGACAGGTAATAGCAATCAGCCCCAGCATTTT	CASSRTGNSNQPQHF
.	.	TRBV6-1	TRBJ1-2	TGTGCCAGCAGTGTCGCGGACAGCGATTATGGCTACACCTTC	CASSVADSDYGYTF
.	TRBD1	TRBV5-4	TRBJ1-1	TGTGCCAGCAGCTTACCCGGGACAGCGAACACTGAAGCTTTCTTT	CASSLPGTANTEAFF
.	TRBD1	TRBV10-3	TRBJ2-3	TGTGCCATCAGTGCCGGGACAGGGGGCGGTACGCAGTATTTT	CAISAGTGGGTQYF
.	TRBD2	TRBV2	TRBJ2-1	TGTGCCAGCAGGACTAGCGTTGGTGAGCAGTTCTTC	CASRTSVGEQFF
few	.	TRBV7-2	TRBJ2-5	TGTGCCAGCAGCTTAGTAACGGGGCAAGAGACCCAGTACTTC	CASSLVTGQETQYF
.	TRBD1	TRBV27	TRBJ1-5	TGTGCCAGCAGTTTTGGGACAGGTCAGCCCCAGCATTTT	CASSFGTGQPQHF
.	.	TRBV5-1	TRBJ1-2	TGCGCCAGCAGCTTGGACCGCCAGGGGAATGGCTACACCTTC	CASSLDRQGNGYTF
.	TRBD2	TRBV4-3	TRBJ2-1	TGCGCCAGCAGCCAAGGGGACGGGGGGATCTACAATGAGCAGTTCTTC	CASSQGDGGIYNEQFF
.	.	TRBV18	TRBJ2-1	TGTGCCAGCTCACCTTACAATGAGCAGTTCTTC	CASSPYNEQFF
.	.	TRBV25-1	TRBJ2-2	TGTGCCAGCAGGGGAGGGACAGGGAACACCGGGGAGCTGTTTTTT	CASRGGTGNTGELFF
.	.	TRBV6-6	TRBJ2-1	TGTGCCAGCAGCCCTCGACTAGGGCATGAGCAGTTCTTC	CASSPRLGHEQFF
.	TRBD1	TRBV9	TRBJ2-1	TGTGCCAGCAGCGTAGGGGGGACAGTCAATGAGCAGTTCTTC	CASSVGGTVNEQFF
.	.	TRBV7-2	TRBJ1-6	TGTGCCAGCAGCCCAGGGCCCTATAATTCACCCCTCCACTTT	CASSPGPYNSPLHF
.	.	TRBV30	TRBJ2-5	TGTGCCTGGAGTCAGGGACGAGAGACCCAGTACTTC	CAWSQGRETQYF
.	TRBD1	TRBV5-6	TRBJ1-2	TGTGCCAGCAGCTCCTTATCTACAGGGGCTATAGGGCCAAACTATGGCTACACCTTC	CASSSLSTGAIGPNYGYTF
.	TRBD1	TRBV6-6	TRBJ1-1	TGTGCCAGCAGCGACAGGGGAATAAACACTGAAGCTTTCTTT	CASSDRGINTEAFF